This T cell receptor (beta chain) came from a study of blood T cells in healthy people across ages. CDR3 length equals 19 residues. Germline-derived CDR1 and CDR2 are SGHKS and YYEKEE (reference sequence). The table lists this clonotype with a count of one. A junction boundary mismatches the germline segment, possibly from a read error. Alongside a J-beta primer mix, a sample-barcoded 5' primer served in a second PCR lasting about 7 to 12 cycles. TCRdb independently ran MiXCR on the 5' RACE reads; one entry per CDR3 protein. The table has about 1,800,000 distinct CDR3 sequences, roughly 28% seen once.

Sequencing was done on a sample of blood. This receptor was identified in a woman in her thirties in good health. This chain connects TRBV5-5 to TRBJ2-3; possibly TRBD1 for D (8 bases). The CDR3 nucleotides are TGCGCCAGCAGCTTGGAAGGCAGCCGCGGGAGTGGAGGGACAGGTACGCAGTATTTT. Amino acid sequence: CASSLEGSRGSGGTGTQYF.